This T cell receptor (beta chain) emerged from a study of metastatic and nonmetastatic thyroid tumors. Study observations and caveats: For both blood and tumor, malignant thyroid tumors reportedly showed significantly higher TCR beta diversity than benign nodules did.

This clone occurred many times. Its antigen is not identified. Among the patients, none had received any treatment before thyroid surgery. TCRdb re-called the PCR reads with MiXCR. The table records about 39,000 clones, around 10% of them present only once. The CDR3 covers 13 residues. Germline values: CDR1 LNHDA, CDR2 SQIVND (reference sequence). Trimming took 6 bases from V and 8 from J; bases not matched to a gene: 6. The material sequenced was blood. The chain uses TRBV19 and TRBJ2-1; 8 positions agree with TRBD1. This receptor was obtained from a male donor with papillary thyroid cancer or a benign thyroid nodule (not recorded which). Some clones in this sample may be carry-over from other donors' samples. CDR3 loop: CASRTGGGDEQFF. The CDR3 region has the DNA TGTGCCAGTAGAACAGGGGGTGGGGATGAGCAGTTCTTC. The complete variable domain, with remaining parts taken from reference TRBV19 and TRBJ2-1, reads DGGITQSPKYLFRKEGQNVTLSCEQNLNHDAMYWYRQDPGQGLRLIYYSQIVNDFQKGDIAEGYSVSREKKESFPLTVTSAQKNPTAFYLCASRTGGGDEQFFGPGTRLTVL.